These 17 T cell receptor beta chains were all obtained from the same sample, sequenced in a study of shared clonotypes between healthy human individuals. Sequencing used immunoSEQ multiplex PCR; TCRdb keeps in-frame clones, though not all of them. Counted here are about 490,000 clones, over 60% occurring once; the ten biggest clones make up roughly 13%. Sequenced: PBMCs. The receptors originated from a woman aged 40 to 50 in good health. Some clones in this sample may be carry-over from other donors' samples.

The chain is built from TRBV28 and TRBJ1-2, with TRBD1 matching 7 bases. J lost 7 bases, V lost 4 bases, and 6 bases had no gene match. The germline V gene has CDR1 MDHEN and CDR2 SYDVKM. The CDR3 length is 13 residues. The DNA of the CDR3 is TGTGCCAGCAGTTCATCCCGACAGGGTGGCTACACCTTC. Translation: CASSSSRQGGYTF.

This chain links TRBV7-2 with TRBJ1-2, with D perhaps TRBD1 (6 bases). V gave up 3 bases and J gave up 4 bases, with 15 bases separating them. From germline, CDR1 is SGHTA and CDR2 FQGNSA. The CDR3 has 15 amino acids. In nucleotides, the CDR3 is TGTGCCAGCAGCTTCGATGGGGGGCCCGTCTATGGCTACACCTTC. This gives the protein CASSFDGGPVYGYTF.

The V gene is TRBV30, the J gene TRBJ2-1; 7 bases align to TRBD2. Germline loops: CDR1 GTSNPN, CDR2 SVGIG (reference sequence). The CDR3 consists of 15 residues. V shed 0 bases and J 0 bases; nucleotides not matched to a gene: 2. As DNA, the CDR3 is TGTGCCTGGAGTGTCGGCGGGAGCTCCTACAATGAGCAGTTCTTC. It specifies CAWSVGGSSYNEQFF.

This chain connects TRBV5-4 to TRBJ2-7; 7 positions agree with TRBD1. Per the germline V gene, CDR1 is SGHNT and CDR2 is YYREEE (reference sequence). CDR3 length equals 13 residues. After removal of 4 bases from V and 2 bases from J, the junction contained 3 bases not matched to a gene. The CDR3 nucleotides read TGTGCCAGCAGCCAAGACAGGGCCTACGAGCAGTACTTC. As protein: CASSQDRAYEQYF.

A word on this clone: Other DNA sequences of this sample code for an identical CDR3. This chain uses TRBV5-1 with TRBJ1-5; D gene uncertain. This CDR3 is 13 amino acids long. Trimming took off 0 bases at V and 2 bases at J, with 3 bases between the two ends. The V gene's germline CDR1 is SGHRS and CDR2 YFSETQ. CDR3 DNA sequence: TGCGCCAGCAGCTTGGCCGGCAATCAGCCCCAGCATTTT. Translation: CASSLAGNQPQHF.

The chain has TRBV7-6 and TRBJ2-1; 10 bases agree with TRBD1. The CDR3 contains 14 residues. Germline trimming cut 6 bases from V and 7 bases from J; bases unmatched to any gene: 6. The V gene's germline CDR1 is SGHVS and CDR2 FNYEAQ. This CDR3 reads CASRPGTGENEQFF. The CDR3 DNA follows: TGTGCCAGCAGACCTGGGACAGGGGAGAATGAGCAGTTCTTC.

The J gene is TRBJ2-7, the V gene TRBV18, with D possibly matching TRBD2 (6 bases). Trimming cost V 3 bases and J 0 bases, with 15 bases left between them. The CDR3 spans 16 residues. Germline loops: CDR1 KGHSH, CDR2 LQKENI. The CDR3 region has the DNA TGTGCCAGCTCACCGCGGGCGGGACTCCACTCCTACGAGCAGTACTTC. As protein: CASSPRAGLHSYEQYF.

The CDR3 spells CASSEYRGGNSNEQFF. The CDR3 DNA reads TGTGCCAGCAGTGAGTACAGGGGAGGGAATTCCAATGAGCAGTTCTTC. This chain links TRBV27 with TRBJ2-1; D possibly matches TRBD1 or TRBD2 (7 bases each). Deletions cut 5 bases from V and 6 bases from J, with 20 bases between. CDR1 MNHEY and CDR2 SMNVEV come from the germline V gene (reference sequence). The CDR3 loop spans 16 amino acids.

This clone was detected only once. The rearrangement links TRBV7-8 to TRBJ2-1, with 10 bases identical to TRBD2. Looked up from germline, CDR1 is SGHVS and CDR2 is FQNEAQ. The CDR3 has 16 amino acids. V trimming: 2 bases; J trimming: 7 bases; junction bases outside the gene matches: 8. CDR3 in amino acids: CASSLRLAGAGNEQFF. The CDR3 DNA sequence: TGTGCCAGCAGCTTACGGCTAGCGGGAGCGGGGAATGAGCAGTTCTTC. The complete variable domain, with remaining parts taken from reference TRBV7-8 and TRBJ2-1, reads GAGVSQSPRYKVAKRGQDVALRCDPISGHVSLFWYQQALGQGPEFLTYFQNEAQLDKSGLPSDRFFAERPEGSVSTLKIQRTQQEDSAVYLCASSLRLAGAGNEQFFGPGTRLTVL.

For this clone: This sample includes further DNA sequences coding for the same CDR3. The chain has TRBV19 and TRBJ1-4, with D unclear. Germline CDR1 is LNHDA and CDR2 is SQIVND (reference sequence). The CDR3 extends over 13 amino acids. Trimming left V 1 base short and J 0 bases short, with 0 bases between. The CDR3 is CASSIATNEKLFF. DNA of the CDR3: TGTGCCAGTAGTATAGCAACTAATGAAAAACTGTTTTTT.

This sequence joins TRBV11-3 and TRBJ2-2, with a weak D call TRBD2 (6 bases). The CDR3 sequence is 18 residues long. Germline CDR1 SGHNT, CDR2 YENEEA. V was clipped by 5 bases and J by 6 bases, with 25 bases between them. CDR3 nucleotide sequence: TGTGCCAGCAGCCTCACTCCTACTTTCGGGAGAGGCCCCGGGGAGCTGTTTTTT. The encoded protein is CASSLTPTFGRGPGELFF.

On this clone itself: One end of the junction varies from germline; a read error may be responsible. This chain uses TRBV23-1 with TRBJ2-7, with 7 bases lining up with TRBD1. TRBV23-1 is an ORF for which the function is uncertain. CDR3 length: 15 residues. The DNA for the CDR3 is TGCGCCAGCATTCAAACCGGGACAGAGCCCAACGAGCAGTACTTC. This gives the protein CASIQTGTEPNEQYF.

The chain links TRBV4-1 to TRBJ2-2, with TRBD1 matching over 8 bases. J lost 7 bases, V lost 3 bases, and 7 bases had no gene match. This CDR3 region has 15 residues. Germline CDR1 MGHRA, CDR2 YSYEKL. This chain's CDR3 is CASSQQGALGGELFF. CDR3 in DNA: TGCGCCAGCAGCCAGCAGGGGGCTTTAGGCGGGGAGCTGTTTTTT.

The chain combines TRBV27 with TRBJ2-2; 8 nucleotides line up with TRBD2. Trimming removed 5 bases from V and 4 bases from J; junction bases left unmatched: 18. This CDR3 has 19 amino acids. CDR1 and CDR2 from the germline V gene are MNHEY and SMNVEV (reference sequence). The CDR3 nucleotides read TGTGCCAGCAGTCCGGGTGTGGTAGGGGCGGGAGGTGTCACCGGGGAGCTGTTTTTT. It specifies CASSPGVVGAGGVTGELFF.

The CDR3 is CASSTRVAGDYEQYF. The CDR3 DNA is TGCGCCAGCAGCACCCGGGTAGCGGGAGACTACGAGCAGTACTTC. The V gene is TRBV4-1, the J gene TRBJ2-7, with 9 bases identical to TRBD2. The CDR3 runs to 15 residues. The germline CDR1 and CDR2 sequences are MGHRA and YSYEKL. V trimming: 5 bases; J trimming: 3 bases; junction bases outside the gene matches: 8.

The chain employs TRBV18 and TRBJ2-1; 7 bases are a match to TRBD1. Trimming cost V 3 bases and J 2 bases; bases outside gene matches: 7. CDR1 KGHSH and CDR2 LQKENI come from the germline V gene. The CDR3 runs to 16 residues. The CDR3 is CASSPYRQGPYNEQFF. CDR3 bases: TGTGCCAGCTCACCCTACCGACAGGGACCCTACAATGAGCAGTTCTTC.

V is TRBV29-1 and J is TRBJ2-5, with 8 nucleotides matching TRBD1. V lost 2 bases and J lost 2; bases outside the gene matches: 4. Germline lookup yields CDR1 SQVTM and CDR2 ANQGSEA. The CDR3 length is 14 residues. In DNA, the CDR3 is TGCAGCGTTGAACGAGACAGGGGACAAGAGACCCAGTACTTC. It is translated as CSVERDRGQETQYF.